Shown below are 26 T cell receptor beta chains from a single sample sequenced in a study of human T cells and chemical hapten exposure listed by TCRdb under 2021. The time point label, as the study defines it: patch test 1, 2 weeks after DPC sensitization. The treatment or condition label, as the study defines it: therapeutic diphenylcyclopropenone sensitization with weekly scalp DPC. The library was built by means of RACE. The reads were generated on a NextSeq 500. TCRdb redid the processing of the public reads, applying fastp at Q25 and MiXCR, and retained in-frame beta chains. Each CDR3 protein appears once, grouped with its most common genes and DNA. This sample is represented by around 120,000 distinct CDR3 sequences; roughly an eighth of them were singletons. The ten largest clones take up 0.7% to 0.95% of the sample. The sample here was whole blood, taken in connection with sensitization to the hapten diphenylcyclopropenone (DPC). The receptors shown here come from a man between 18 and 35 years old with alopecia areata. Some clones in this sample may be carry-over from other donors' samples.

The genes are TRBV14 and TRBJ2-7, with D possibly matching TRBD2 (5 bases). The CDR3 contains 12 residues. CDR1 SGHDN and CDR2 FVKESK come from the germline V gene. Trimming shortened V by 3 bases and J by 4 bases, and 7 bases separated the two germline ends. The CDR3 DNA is TGTGCCAGCAGCCACGGGATTTACGAGCAGTACTTC. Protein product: CASSHGIYEQYF.

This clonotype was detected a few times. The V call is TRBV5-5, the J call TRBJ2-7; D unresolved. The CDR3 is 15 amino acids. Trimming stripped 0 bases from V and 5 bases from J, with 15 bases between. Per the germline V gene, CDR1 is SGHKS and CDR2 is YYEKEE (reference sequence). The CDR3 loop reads CASSLAMARLDEQYF. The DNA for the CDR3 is TGTGCCAGCAGCTTGGCGATGGCTAGGTTGGACGAGCAGTACTTC.

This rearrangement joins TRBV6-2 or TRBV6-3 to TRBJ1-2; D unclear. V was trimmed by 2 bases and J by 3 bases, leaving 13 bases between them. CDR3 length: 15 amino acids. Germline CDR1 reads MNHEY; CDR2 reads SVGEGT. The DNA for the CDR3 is TGTGCCAGCAGTTACCCTCCGGGCGTGGACTATGGCTACACCTTC. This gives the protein CASSYPPGVDYGYTF.

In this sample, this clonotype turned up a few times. CDR3 loop: CASSPGTSGDMNTGELFF. DNA of the CDR3: TGTGCCAGCAGCCCAGGGACTAGCGGGGATATGAACACCGGGGAGCTGTTTTTT. The gene calls are TRBV9 and TRBJ2-2; 13 positions match TRBD2. The germline CDR1 and CDR2 sequences are SGDLS and YYNGEE. Germline trimming cut 4 bases from V and 1 base from J; bases unmatched to any gene: 7. The CDR3 has 18 residues.

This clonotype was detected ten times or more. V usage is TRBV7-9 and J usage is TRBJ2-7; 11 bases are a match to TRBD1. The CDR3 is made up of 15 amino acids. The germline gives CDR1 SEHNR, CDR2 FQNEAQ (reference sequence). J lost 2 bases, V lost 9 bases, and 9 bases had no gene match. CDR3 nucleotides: TGTGCCAGTAGTAGCCCGGGACAGGGGGCCTACGAGCAGTACTTC. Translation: CASSSPGQGAYEQYF.

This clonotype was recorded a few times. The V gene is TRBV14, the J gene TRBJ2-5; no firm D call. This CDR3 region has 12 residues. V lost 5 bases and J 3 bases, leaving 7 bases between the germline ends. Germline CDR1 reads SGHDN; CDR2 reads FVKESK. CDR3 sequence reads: CASSWAKETQYF. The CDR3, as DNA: TGTGCCAGCAGCTGGGCGAAAGAGACCCAGTACTTC.

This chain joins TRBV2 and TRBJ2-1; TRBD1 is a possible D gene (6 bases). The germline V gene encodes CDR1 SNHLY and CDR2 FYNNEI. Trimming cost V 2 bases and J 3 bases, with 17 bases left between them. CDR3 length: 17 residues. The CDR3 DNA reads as TGTGCCAGCAGTGAATGGGGCGACAGGACCCACTACAATGAGCAGTTCTTC. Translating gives CASSEWGDRTHYNEQFF.

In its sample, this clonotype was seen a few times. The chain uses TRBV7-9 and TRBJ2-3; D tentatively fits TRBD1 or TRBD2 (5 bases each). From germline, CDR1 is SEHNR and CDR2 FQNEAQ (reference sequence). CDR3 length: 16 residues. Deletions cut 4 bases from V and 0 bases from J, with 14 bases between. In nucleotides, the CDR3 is TGTGCCAGCAGCTCGGGGCTAAAGCAGAGCACAGATACGCAGTATTTT. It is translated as CASSSGLKQSTDTQYF.

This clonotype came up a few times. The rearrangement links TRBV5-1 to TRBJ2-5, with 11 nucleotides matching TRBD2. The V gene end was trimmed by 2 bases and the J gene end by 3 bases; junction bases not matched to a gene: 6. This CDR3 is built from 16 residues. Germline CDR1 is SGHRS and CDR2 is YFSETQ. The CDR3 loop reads CASSFDATSGEETQYF. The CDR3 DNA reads TGCGCCAGCAGCTTTGATGCGACTAGCGGGGAAGAGACCCAGTACTTC.

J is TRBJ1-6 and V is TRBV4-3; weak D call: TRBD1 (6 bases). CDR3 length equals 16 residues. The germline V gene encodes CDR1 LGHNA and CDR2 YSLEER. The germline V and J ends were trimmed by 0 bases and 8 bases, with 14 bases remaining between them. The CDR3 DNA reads TGCGCCAGCAGCCAAGATCCTGGCAGGGGTGATTCACCCCTCCACTTT. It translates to CASSQDPGRGDSPLHF.

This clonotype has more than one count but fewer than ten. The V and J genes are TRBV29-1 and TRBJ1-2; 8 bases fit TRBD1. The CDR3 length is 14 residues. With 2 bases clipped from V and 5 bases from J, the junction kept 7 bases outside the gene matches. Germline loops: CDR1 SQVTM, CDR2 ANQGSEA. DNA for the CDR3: TGCAGCGTTGAAACCCAGGGGGCGAGTTATGGCTACACCTTC. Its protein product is CSVETQGASYGYTF.

CDR3 in DNA: TGTGCCAGCAGTTCGGGGGGGCTTGGGACCCAGTACTTC. It translates to CASSSGGLGTQYF. The rearrangement uses TRBV6-5 and TRBJ2-5; TRBD2 matches at 8 bases. The trim removed 4 bases at V and 7 bases at J, leaving 5 bases unmatched. CDR1 and CDR2 from the germline V gene are MNHEY and SVGAGI. This CDR3 contains 13 residues.

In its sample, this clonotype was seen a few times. The CDR3 loop reads CASSWDRGPNTEAFF. Written as DNA, the CDR3 is TGTGCCAGCAGCTGGGACAGGGGTCCGAACACTGAAGCTTTCTTT. The rearrangement joins TRBV7-6 to TRBJ1-1; the match to TRBD1 covers 10 bases. The length of the CDR3 is 15 residues. Looked up from germline, CDR1 is SGHVS and CDR2 is FNYEAQ. Trimming cost V 4 bases and J 1 base; bases outside gene matches: 3.

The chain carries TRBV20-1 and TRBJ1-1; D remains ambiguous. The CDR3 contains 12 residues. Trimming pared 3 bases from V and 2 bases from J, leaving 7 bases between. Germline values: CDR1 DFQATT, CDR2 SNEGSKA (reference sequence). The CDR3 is CSASALNTEAFF. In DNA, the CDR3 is TGCAGTGCTAGCGCATTAAACACTGAAGCTTTCTTT.

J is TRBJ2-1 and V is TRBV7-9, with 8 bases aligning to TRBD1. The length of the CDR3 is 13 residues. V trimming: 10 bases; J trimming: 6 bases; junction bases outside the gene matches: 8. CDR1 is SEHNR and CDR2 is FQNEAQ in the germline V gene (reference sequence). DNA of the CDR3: TGTGCCACCCTGACAGGGGCCGCCAATGAGCAGTTCTTC. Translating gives CATLTGAANEQFF.

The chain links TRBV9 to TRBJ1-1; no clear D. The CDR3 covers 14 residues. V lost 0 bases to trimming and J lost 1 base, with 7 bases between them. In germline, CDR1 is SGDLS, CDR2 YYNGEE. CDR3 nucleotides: TGTGCCAGCAGCGTAGGGGTGGGGAACACTGAAGCTTTCTTT. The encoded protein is CASSVGVGNTEAFF.

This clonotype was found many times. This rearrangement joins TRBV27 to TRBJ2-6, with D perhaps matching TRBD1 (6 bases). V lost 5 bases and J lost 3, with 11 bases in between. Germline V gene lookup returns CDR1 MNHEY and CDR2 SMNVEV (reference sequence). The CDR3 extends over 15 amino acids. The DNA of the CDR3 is TGTGCCAGCAGTCTCCAGGGGTATGGGGCCAACGTCCTGACTTTC. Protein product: CASSLQGYGANVLTF.

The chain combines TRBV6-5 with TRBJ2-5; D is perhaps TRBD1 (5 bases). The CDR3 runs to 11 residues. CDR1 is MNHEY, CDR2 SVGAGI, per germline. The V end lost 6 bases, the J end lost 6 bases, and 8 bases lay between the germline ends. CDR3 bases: TGTGCCAGCAGCAGGGAAAAGACCCAGTACTTC. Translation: CASSREKTQYF.

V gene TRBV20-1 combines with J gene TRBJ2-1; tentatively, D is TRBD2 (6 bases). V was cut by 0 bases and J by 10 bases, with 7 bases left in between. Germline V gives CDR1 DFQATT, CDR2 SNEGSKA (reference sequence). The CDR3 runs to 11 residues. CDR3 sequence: CSAREGGEQFF. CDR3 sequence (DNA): TGCAGTGCTAGAGAGGGGGGAGAGCAGTTCTTC.

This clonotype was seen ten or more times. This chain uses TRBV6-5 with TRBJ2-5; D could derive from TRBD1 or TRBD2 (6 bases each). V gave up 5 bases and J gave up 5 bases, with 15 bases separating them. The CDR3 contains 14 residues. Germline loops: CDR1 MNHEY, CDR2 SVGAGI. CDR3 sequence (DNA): TGTGCCAGCAGTGCCAGGGAAGGGGGGGAGACCCAGTACTTC. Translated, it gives CASSAREGGETQYF.

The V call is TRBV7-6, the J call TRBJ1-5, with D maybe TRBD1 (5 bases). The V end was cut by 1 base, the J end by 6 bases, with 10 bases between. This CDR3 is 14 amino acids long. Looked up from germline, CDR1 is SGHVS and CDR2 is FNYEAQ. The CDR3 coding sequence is TGTGCCAGCAGCTTAGACCCCGGGACTCAGCCCCAGCATTTT. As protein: CASSLDPGTQPQHF.

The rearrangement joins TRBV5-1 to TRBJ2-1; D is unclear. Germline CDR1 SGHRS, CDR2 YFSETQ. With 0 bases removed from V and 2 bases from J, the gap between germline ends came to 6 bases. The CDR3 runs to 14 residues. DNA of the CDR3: TGCGCCAGCAGCTTGGTTGGAACCTACAATGAGCAGTTCTTC. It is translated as CASSLVGTYNEQFF.

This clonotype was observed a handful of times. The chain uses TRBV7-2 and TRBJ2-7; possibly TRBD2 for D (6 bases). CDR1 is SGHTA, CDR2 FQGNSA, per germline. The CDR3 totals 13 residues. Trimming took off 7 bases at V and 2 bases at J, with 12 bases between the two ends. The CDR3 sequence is CASTRPGAYEQYF. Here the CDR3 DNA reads TGTGCCAGCACCCGCCCGGGAGCCTACGAGCAGTACTTC.

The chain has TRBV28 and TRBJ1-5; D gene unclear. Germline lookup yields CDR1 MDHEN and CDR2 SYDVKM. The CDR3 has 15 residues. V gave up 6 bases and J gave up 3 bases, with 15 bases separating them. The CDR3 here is CASSHRRTDNQPQHF. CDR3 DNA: TGTGCCAGCAGCCACCGTCGGACGGACAATCAGCCCCAGCATTTT.

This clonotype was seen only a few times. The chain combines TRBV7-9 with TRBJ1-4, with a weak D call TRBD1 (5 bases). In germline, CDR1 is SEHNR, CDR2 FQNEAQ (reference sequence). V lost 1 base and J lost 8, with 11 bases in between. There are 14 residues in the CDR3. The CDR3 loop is CASSLDTEGEKLFF. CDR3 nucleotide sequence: TGTGCCAGCAGCTTAGACACAGAGGGGGAAAAACTGTTTTTT.

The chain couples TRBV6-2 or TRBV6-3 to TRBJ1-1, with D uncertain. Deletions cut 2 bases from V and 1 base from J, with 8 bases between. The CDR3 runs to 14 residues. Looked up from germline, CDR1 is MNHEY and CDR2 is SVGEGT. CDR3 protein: CASSYKDWNTEAFF. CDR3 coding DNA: TGTGCCAGCAGTTACAAAGACTGGAACACTGAAGCTTTCTTT.